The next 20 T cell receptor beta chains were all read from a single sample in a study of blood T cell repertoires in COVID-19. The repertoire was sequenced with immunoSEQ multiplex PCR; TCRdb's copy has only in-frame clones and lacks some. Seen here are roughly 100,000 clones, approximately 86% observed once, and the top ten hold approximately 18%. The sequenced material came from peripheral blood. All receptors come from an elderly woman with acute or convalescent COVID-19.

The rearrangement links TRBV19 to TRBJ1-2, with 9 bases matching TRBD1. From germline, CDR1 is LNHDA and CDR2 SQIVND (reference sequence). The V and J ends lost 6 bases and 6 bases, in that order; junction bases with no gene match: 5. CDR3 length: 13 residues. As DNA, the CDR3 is TGTGCCAGTAGCCTACAGGGGGCAGATGGCTACACCTTC. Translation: CASSLQGADGYTF.

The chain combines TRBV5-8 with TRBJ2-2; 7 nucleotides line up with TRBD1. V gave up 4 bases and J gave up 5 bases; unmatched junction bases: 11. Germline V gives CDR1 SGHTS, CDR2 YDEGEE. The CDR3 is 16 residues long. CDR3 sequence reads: CASSPSIYRGTGELFF. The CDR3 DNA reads TGTGCCAGCAGCCCGAGCATATACAGGGGAACCGGGGAGCTGTTTTTT.

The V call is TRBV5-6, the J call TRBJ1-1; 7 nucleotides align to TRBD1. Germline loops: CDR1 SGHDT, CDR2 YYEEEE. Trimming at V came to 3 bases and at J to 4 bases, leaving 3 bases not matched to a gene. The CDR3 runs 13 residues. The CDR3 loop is CASSYRGGTEAFF. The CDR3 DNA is TGTGCCAGCAGCTACAGGGGCGGCACTGAAGCTTTCTTT.

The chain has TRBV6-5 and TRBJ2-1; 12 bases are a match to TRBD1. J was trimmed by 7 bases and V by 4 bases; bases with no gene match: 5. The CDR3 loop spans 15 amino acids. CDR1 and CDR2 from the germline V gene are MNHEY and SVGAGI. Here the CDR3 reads CASSFGTGGGNEQFF. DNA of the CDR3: TGTGCCAGCAGTTTTGGGACAGGGGGCGGGAATGAGCAGTTCTTC.

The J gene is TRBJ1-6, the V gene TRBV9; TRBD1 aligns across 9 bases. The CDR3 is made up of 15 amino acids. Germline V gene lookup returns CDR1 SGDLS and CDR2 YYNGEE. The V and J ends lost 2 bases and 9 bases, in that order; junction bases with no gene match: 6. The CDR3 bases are TGTGCCAGCAGCGTGACAGGGGGTCTCGGTTCACCCCTCCACTTT. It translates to CASSVTGGLGSPLHF.

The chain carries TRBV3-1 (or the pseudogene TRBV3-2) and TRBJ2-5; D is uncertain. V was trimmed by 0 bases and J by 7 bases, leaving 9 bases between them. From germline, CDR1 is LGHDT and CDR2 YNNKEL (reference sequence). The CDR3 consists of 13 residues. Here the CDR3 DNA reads TGTGCCAGCAGCCAAGATATCGTCGTGACCCAGTACTTC. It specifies CASSQDIVVTQYF.

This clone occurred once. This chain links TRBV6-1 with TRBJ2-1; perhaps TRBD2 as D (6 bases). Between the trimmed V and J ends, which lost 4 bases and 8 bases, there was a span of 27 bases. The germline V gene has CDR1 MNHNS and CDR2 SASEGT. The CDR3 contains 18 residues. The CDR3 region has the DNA TGTGCCAGCAGTGGTGGGACTCTTAGCCAGAAGCCGTCGTATGAGCAGTTCTTC. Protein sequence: CASSGGTLSQKPSYEQFF.

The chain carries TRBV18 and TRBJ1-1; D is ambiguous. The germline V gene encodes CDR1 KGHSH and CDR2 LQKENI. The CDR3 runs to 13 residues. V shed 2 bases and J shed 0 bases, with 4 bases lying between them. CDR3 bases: TGTGCCAGCTCACCAGACATGAACACTGAAGCTTTCTTT. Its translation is CASSPDMNTEAFF.

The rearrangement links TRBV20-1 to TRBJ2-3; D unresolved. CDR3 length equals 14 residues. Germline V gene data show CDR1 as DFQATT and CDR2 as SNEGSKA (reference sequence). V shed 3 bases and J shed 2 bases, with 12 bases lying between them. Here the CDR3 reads CSASSYLNTDTQYF. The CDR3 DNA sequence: TGCAGTGCTAGTTCCTACCTTAACACAGATACGCAGTATTTT.

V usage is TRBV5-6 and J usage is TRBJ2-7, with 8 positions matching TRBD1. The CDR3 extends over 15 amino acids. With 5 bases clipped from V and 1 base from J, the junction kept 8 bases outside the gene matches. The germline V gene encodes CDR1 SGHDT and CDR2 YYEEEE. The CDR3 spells CASRRQGFGSYEQYF. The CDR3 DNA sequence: TGTGCCAGCAGGCGACAGGGGTTTGGATCCTACGAGCAGTACTTC.

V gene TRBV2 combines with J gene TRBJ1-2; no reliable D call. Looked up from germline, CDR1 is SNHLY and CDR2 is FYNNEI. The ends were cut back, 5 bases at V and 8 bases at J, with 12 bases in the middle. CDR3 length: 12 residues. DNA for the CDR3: TGTGCCAGCAGTAACCCCAGAGGAGGCTACACCTTC. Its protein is CASSNPRGGYTF.

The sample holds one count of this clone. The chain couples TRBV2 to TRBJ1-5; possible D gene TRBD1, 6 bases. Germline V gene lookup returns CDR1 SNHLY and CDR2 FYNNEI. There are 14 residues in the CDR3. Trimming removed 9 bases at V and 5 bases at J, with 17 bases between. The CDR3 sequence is CASSSQGGDQPQHF. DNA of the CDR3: TGTGCCAGTTCATCACAGGGAGGGGATCAGCCCCAGCATTTT.

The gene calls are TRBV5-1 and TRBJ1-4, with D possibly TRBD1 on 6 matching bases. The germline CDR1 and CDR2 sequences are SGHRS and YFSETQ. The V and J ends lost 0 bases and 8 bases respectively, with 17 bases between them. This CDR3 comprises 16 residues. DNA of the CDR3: TGCGCCAGCAGCTTGGCCGGAACAGGGAGTACGGAAAAACTGTTTTTT. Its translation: CASSLAGTGSTEKLFF.

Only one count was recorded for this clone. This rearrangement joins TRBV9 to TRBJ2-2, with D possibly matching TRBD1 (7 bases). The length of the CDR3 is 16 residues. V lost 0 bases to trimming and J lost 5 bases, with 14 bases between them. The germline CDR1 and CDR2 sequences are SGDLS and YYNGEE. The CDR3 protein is CASSVEAGGGTGELFF. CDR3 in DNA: TGTGCCAGCAGCGTAGAGGCAGGGGGAGGAACCGGGGAGCTGTTTTTT.

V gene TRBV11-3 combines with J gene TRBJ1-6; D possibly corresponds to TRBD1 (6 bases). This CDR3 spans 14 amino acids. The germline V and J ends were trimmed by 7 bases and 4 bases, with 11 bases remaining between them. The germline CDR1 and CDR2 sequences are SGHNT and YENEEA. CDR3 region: CASTKQGYNSPLHF. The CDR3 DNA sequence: TGTGCCAGCACCAAACAGGGTTATAATTCACCCCTCCACTTT.

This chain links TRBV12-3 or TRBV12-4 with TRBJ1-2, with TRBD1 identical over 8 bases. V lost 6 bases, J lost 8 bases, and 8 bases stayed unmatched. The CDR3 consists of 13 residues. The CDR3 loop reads CASSPGQGDGYTF. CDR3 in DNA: TGTGCCAGCAGCCCCGGACAGGGTGACGGCTACACCTTC.

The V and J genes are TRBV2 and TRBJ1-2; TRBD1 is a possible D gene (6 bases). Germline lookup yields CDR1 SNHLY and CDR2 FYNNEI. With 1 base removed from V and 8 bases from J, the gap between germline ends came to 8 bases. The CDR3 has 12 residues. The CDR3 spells CASSEGGPGYTF. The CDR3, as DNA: TGTGCCAGCAGTGAAGGGGGGCCGGGCTACACCTTC.

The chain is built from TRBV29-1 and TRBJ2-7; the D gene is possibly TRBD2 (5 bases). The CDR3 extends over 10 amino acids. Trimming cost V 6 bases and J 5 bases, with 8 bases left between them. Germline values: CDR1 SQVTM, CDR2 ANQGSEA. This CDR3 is CSVGAHEQYF. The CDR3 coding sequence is TGCAGCGTGGGAGCCCACGAGCAGTACTTC.

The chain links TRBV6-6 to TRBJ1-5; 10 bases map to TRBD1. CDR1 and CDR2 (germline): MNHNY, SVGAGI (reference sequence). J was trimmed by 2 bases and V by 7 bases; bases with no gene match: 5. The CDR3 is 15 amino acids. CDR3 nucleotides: TGTGCCAGCATCATGACAGGGGGCGGCAATCAGCCCCAGCATTTT. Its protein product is CASIMTGGGNQPQHF.

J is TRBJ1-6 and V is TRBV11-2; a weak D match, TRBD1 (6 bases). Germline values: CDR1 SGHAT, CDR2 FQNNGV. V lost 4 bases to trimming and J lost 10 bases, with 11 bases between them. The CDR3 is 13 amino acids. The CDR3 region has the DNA TGTGCCAGCAGCTGGCGGACAGACTCACCCCTCCACTTT. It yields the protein CASSWRTDSPLHF.